Each of the 9 T cell receptor beta chains below was sequenced from the same sample in a study of cytomegalovirus exposure and HLA in healthy donors. This PCR relied on a set of 60 Vbeta primers and 13 Jbeta primers. Some clones are missing from TCRdb's copy, which holds only in-frame ones; the method was immunoSEQ multiplex PCR. The top ten clones hold 3% of a sample with around 86,000 clones, more than 60% of them seen once. Source material: PBMCs. These receptors were collected from a man in his fifties or sixties in good health and CMV-seropositive.

The chain combines TRBV7-2 with TRBJ2-1; 10 bases map to TRBD2. This CDR3 spans 15 amino acids. V lost 2 bases, J lost 6 bases, and 4 bases stayed unmatched. Per the germline V gene, CDR1 is SGHTA and CDR2 is FQGNSA. CDR3 region: CASSLSQREGNEQFF. CDR3 sequence (DNA): TGTGCCAGCAGCTTATCCCAGCGGGAGGGCAATGAGCAGTTCTTC.

The rearrangement links TRBV7-6 to TRBJ2-1; 8 bases map to TRBD2. With 2 bases clipped from V and 4 bases from J, the junction kept 10 bases outside the gene matches. Germline CDR1 SGHVS, CDR2 FNYEAQ. This CDR3 has 17 residues. The CDR3 DNA reads as TGTGCCAGCAGCTTAAACGTCCGGGAGGGCCCTTACAATGAGCAGTTCTTC. This translates into CASSLNVREGPYNEQFF.

This clone came up a few times. The chain has TRBV19 and TRBJ1-5, with unresolved D. The length of the CDR3 is 13 residues. Trimming stripped 5 bases from V and 3 bases from J, with 8 bases between. Germline V lookup: CDR1 LNHDA, CDR2 SQIVND (reference sequence). CDR3 DNA: TGTGCCAGTAGTCGAGGCCACAATCAGCCCCAGCATTTT. It translates to CASSRGHNQPQHF.

This clone was recorded a few times. This sequence joins TRBV5-4 and TRBJ1-1, with TRBD1 matching 7 bases. CDR3 length: 14 residues. The V gene end was trimmed by 4 bases and the J gene end by 0 bases; junction bases not matched to a gene: 3. CDR1 and CDR2 (germline): SGHNT, YYREEE (reference sequence). The CDR3 reads CASSDTGVNTEAFF. As DNA, the CDR3 is TGTGCCAGCAGCGACACAGGGGTGAACACTGAAGCTTTCTTT.

The chain employs TRBV19 and TRBJ1-3, with TRBD1 matching over 7 bases. V shed 6 bases and J 0 bases; nucleotides not matched to a gene: 5. The CDR3 has 15 amino acids. Germline-derived CDR1 and CDR2 are LNHDA and SQIVND (reference sequence). DNA for the CDR3: TGTGCCAGTAGCGAGACAGGGAGCTCTGGAAACACCATATATTTT. This sequence encodes CASSETGSSGNTIYF.

The sample holds one count of this clone. The chain carries TRBV6-5 and TRBJ2-7; TRBD2 matches at 10 bases. This CDR3 is built from 13 residues. CDR1 and CDR2 from the germline V gene are MNHEY and SVGAGI. The ends lost 11 bases at V and 5 bases at J; junction bases unmatched: 9. The CDR3 sequence: CAAGSSGSHEQYF. As DNA, the CDR3 is TGTGCCGCCGGCTCTAGCGGGAGCCACGAGCAGTACTTC.

The CDR3: CATSPSGKETQYF. The CDR3 nucleotides are TGTGCCACCAGCCCAAGCGGGAAGGAGACCCAGTACTTC. V gene TRBV15 combines with J gene TRBJ2-5, with 7 positions matching TRBD2. Trimming removed 5 bases from V and 5 bases from J; junction bases left unmatched: 5. The CDR3 is 13 amino acids. Germline CDR1 and CDR2: LNHNV and YYDKDF (reference sequence).

The chain is built from TRBV11-3 and TRBJ2-7; 8 bases fit TRBD2. After removal of 0 bases from V and 2 bases from J, the junction contained 6 bases not matched to a gene. This CDR3 is 16 amino acids long. Germline CDR1 and CDR2: SGHNT and YENEEA. This CDR3 reads CASSLEVWRGAYEQYF. The DNA of the CDR3 is TGTGCCAGCAGCTTAGAGGTGTGGCGGGGGGCCTACGAGCAGTACTTC.

This clone was seen just once. This chain joins TRBV11-2 and TRBJ2-5, with a tentative D call TRBD2 (6 bases). Germline V CDR1 and CDR2: SGHAT, FQNNGV. V lost 3 bases and J lost 5, with 16 bases in between. CDR3 length: 15 residues. The CDR3 coding sequence is TGTGCCAGCAGCTTGGAGGGCCCCTGGGAGGAGACCCAGTACTTC. Translation: CASSLEGPWEETQYF.